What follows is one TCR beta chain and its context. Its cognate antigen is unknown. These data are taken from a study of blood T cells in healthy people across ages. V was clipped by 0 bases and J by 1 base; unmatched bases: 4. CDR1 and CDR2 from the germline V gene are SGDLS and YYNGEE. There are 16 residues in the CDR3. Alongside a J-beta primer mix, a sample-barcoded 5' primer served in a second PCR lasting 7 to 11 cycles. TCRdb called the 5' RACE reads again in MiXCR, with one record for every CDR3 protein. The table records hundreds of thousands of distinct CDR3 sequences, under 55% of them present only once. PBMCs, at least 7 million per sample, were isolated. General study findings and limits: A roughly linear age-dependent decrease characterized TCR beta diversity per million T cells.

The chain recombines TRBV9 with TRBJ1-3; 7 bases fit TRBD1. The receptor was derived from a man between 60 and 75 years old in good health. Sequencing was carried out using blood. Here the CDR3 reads CASSVAEGASGNTIYF. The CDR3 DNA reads TGTGCCAGCAGCGTAGCGGAGGGGGCTTCTGGAAACACCATATATTTT.